These 11 T cell receptor beta chains were all obtained from the same sample, sequenced in a study of shared clonotypes between healthy human individuals. Naive CD8 cells lacked CD45RO and underwent positive selection for CCR7, leaving out terminally differentiated effector memory CD45RA+ cells. Sequencing was performed with immunoSEQ multiplex PCR; in TCRdb, only in-frame clones are kept and a portion is missing. This table holds 660,000 or so clones, 96% found once. The sample taken for sequencing was naive CD8+ T cells sorted from blood. The receptor source for this set is a woman in her twenties or thirties in good health.

The chain joins TRBV27 to TRBJ2-3, with unresolved D. V shed 2 bases and J shed 9 bases, with 9 bases lying between them. The CDR3 length is 12 residues. CDR1 is MNHEY, CDR2 SMNVEV, per germline (reference sequence). The CDR3 here is CASSLEGETQYF. The CDR3 DNA follows: TGTGCCAGCAGTTTAGAAGGTGAAACGCAGTATTTT.

V is TRBV27 and J is TRBJ2-2, with D unclear. This CDR3 has 14 amino acids. Per germline, CDR1 MNHEY and CDR2 SMNVEV (reference sequence). V lost 5 bases, J lost 2 bases, and 9 bases lay in between. The CDR3 is CASSPRVNTGELFF. CDR3 nucleotide sequence: TGTGCCAGCAGTCCCCGGGTCAACACCGGGGAGCTGTTTTTT.

V is TRBV27 and J is TRBJ2-7, with 7 positions matching TRBD1. The CDR3 extends over 13 amino acids. Germline assignment: CDR1 MNHEY and CDR2 SMNVEV (reference sequence). After removal of 6 bases from V and 2 bases from J, the junction contained 4 bases not matched to a gene. The CDR3 protein is CASSLQGPYEQYF. In nucleotides, the CDR3 is TGTGCCAGCAGCCTACAGGGGCCCTACGAGCAGTACTTC.

The rearrangement joins TRBV27 to TRBJ2-7, with 7 nucleotides matching TRBD2. With 5 bases clipped from V and 0 bases from J, the junction kept 7 bases outside the gene matches. The CDR3 length is 15 residues. CDR1 and CDR2 (germline): MNHEY, SMNVEV (reference sequence). The CDR3 sequence is CASSVGASGSYEQYF. The CDR3 nucleotides read TGTGCCAGCAGTGTTGGGGCTAGCGGCTCCTACGAGCAGTACTTC.

The rearrangement joins TRBV7-9 to TRBJ1-2, with 10 nucleotides matching TRBD1. Germline CDR1 SEHNR, CDR2 FQNEAQ (reference sequence). The CDR3 consists of 16 residues. Germline trimming cut 5 bases from V and 2 bases from J; bases unmatched to any gene: 8. In DNA, the CDR3 is TGTGCCAGCAGCCTCGGGACAGGGGCAGGGAACTATGGCTACACCTTC. Its protein is CASSLGTGAGNYGYTF.

The V and J genes are TRBV11-1 and TRBJ1-1; D remains unclear. CDR3 length equals 14 residues. From germline, CDR1 is SGHAT and CDR2 FQDESV (reference sequence). V gave up 1 base and J gave up 1 base, with 7 bases separating them. CDR3 residues: CASSLGARNTEAFF. CDR3 bases: TGTGCCAGCAGCTTAGGAGCAAGGAACACTGAAGCTTTCTTT.

V gene TRBV19 combines with J gene TRBJ2-5; TRBD1 or TRBD2 may be the D gene (5 bases each). The CDR3 covers 14 residues. Germline V CDR1 and CDR2: LNHDA, SQIVND (reference sequence). V gave up 3 bases and J gave up 4 bases, with 12 bases separating them. DNA for the CDR3: TGTGCCAGTAGTATCGAACTCGGGGCAGAGACCCAGTACTTC. Its protein is CASSIELGAETQYF.

The V and J genes are TRBV9 and TRBJ2-1; 10 bases match TRBD2. J lost 0 bases, V lost 2 bases, and 5 bases had no gene match. The CDR3 contains 17 residues. CDR1 and CDR2 (germline): SGDLS, YYNGEE. The CDR3 DNA follows: TGTGCCAGCAGCGTTACTAGCGGGATGGGCTCCTACAATGAGCAGTTCTTC. This sequence encodes CASSVTSGMGSYNEQFF. Looking up the rest from reference TRBV9 and TRBJ2-1 gives the full variable domain: DSGVTQTPKHLITATGQRVTLRCSPRSGDLSVYWYQQSLDQGLQFLIQYYNGEERAKGNILERFSAQQFPDLHSELNLSSLELGDSALYFCASSVTSGMGSYNEQFFGPGTRLTVL.

The chain carries TRBV27 and TRBJ2-1, with D possibly TRBD1 on 5 matching bases. Trimming pared 2 bases from V and 2 bases from J, leaving 10 bases between. The CDR3 extends over 15 amino acids. CDR1 is MNHEY and CDR2 is SMNVEV in the germline V gene (reference sequence). The CDR3 is CASSLQGVTYNEQFF. The CDR3 coding sequence is TGTGCCAGCAGTTTACAGGGTGTTACCTACAATGAGCAGTTCTTC.

This chain uses TRBV27 with TRBJ2-1; D may match TRBD1 or TRBD2 (5 bases each). CDR3 length: 15 residues. The ends were cut back, 3 bases at V and 2 bases at J, with 11 bases in the middle. Germline V gives CDR1 MNHEY, CDR2 SMNVEV (reference sequence). For the CDR3, the DNA is TGTGCCAGCAGTTTCATGGTGGGGGCCTACAATGAGCAGTTCTTC. The encoded protein is CASSFMVGAYNEQFF.

The DNA for the CDR3 is TGTGCCAGCATGGTGCTAGCGGGGAGCAAAAAGGGGACCCAGTACTTC. Its protein product is CASMVLAGSKKGTQYF. This chain uses TRBV2 with TRBJ2-5; TRBD2 matches 9 bases. Germline-derived CDR1 and CDR2 are SNHLY and FYNNEI. V shed 7 bases, J shed 7 bases, and the junction held 16 bases outside the gene matches. The CDR3 covers 16 residues.